Given below is one T cell receptor beta chain in context. Its antigen target is currently unknown. Nothing much larger sits one base from this clone, and base qualities are not available. The immunoSEQ Assay, a bias-controlled multiplex PCR, was used to amplify TCRbeta CDR3 regions from genomic DNA. In the original analysis: Nucleated cell counts per sample were estimated from amplification of reference gene primers within the assay. To quantify the absolute abundance of each unique TCRbeta CDR3 rearrangement, sequence reads were collapsed and filtered. For each sample, productive Simpson clonality was calculated by taking the square root of Simpson's diversity index across productive rearrangements. TCRdb stores this immuneACCESS table with in-frame sequences only. Part of the clones is absent; in the studies checked, under half of the shortfall reflects unresolved V genes, and no reason is known for the rest. The D gene and trimming were derived from the DNA, and the V and J assignments and clone size from that table. The sample yields 110,000 to 150,000 clones; around 76% were counted once. About 3.9% of the sample rests with the top ten.

These data belong to a study of blood T cell repertoires in COVID-19 (TCRdb year 2020). About the investigation overall: Samples from collaborators originated in the United States, Italy and Spain and spanned both the acute and convalescent phases of COVID-19. The prospective study material was composed of cDNA or gDNA derived from T cells, B-cell-depleted T cells, or PBMCs. Deeply sampled blood TCRbeta repertoires from subjects exposed to, actively infected with, or recovered from COVID-19 were included in the dataset. The repertoires were released in a freely available public database meant as a resource for research on the immune response to SARS-CoV-2. Samples were obtained from the ongoing ImmuneRACE study (first 160 participants) and from roughly 1,300 subjects provided by 6 global collaborators. Sample metadata almost always included a de-identified subject ID, COVID-19 status, age in years and sex. Where HLA class I and class II types were available, the types were taken from metadata supplied by the sample provider, not from assay-based typing. Summary of the overall study and its limitations: How much clinical and demographic metadata was included differed by source and by participant, and the metadata was provided uncurated.

Whole blood was collected in K2EDTA tubes by collaborating institutions according to the institutions' own protocols. Collaborator samples were shipped for TCRbeta analysis as frozen whole blood, isolated PBMCs, or DNA extracted from either sample type. V is pruned by 4 bases and J by 4 bases, leaving 13 bases of the junction without a gene match. Taken from cysteine to phenylalanine, the CDR3 has 17 residues. The kept DNA is CDR3 alone, 51 bases in frame from the first base. CDR1 and CDR2 were assigned from the germline V gene as SGDLS and YYNGEE. This TCR was sampled from a man aged 55 to 70 with acute or convalescent COVID-19. The chain joins TRBV9 to TRBJ2-2; the central 7 bases match TRBD1. The material sequenced was peripheral blood. Here is the DNA: TGTGCCAGCAGCTATAGCCCCGGGACAGAGGTCACCGGGGAGCTGTTTTTT. Translated, it reads CASSYSPGTEVTGELFF.